Following are 14 T cell receptor beta chains from one sample sequenced in a study of long-term antiretroviral therapy in people with HIV. The assay used was immunoSEQ (version v3.0), run at survey level. Data came from immunoSEQ multiplex PCR; TCRdb stores just in-frame clones and leaves some out. The table lists 40,000 to 45,000 clones, about 95% of them singletons. The sequenced sample was unsorted PBMCs, obtained 3.7 years after starting antiretroviral therapy. The receptor set was obtained from a woman in her 50s with HIV.

J is TRBJ1-1 and V is TRBV6-6; D unclear. This CDR3 comprises 15 residues. The V gene lost 8 bases and the J gene lost 0 bases, with 16 bases spanning the gap. From germline, CDR1 is MNHNY and CDR2 SVGAGI (reference sequence). CDR3 coding DNA: TGTGCCAGCTCAACTTGGGTCACGTTGAACACTGAAGCTTTCTTT. It codes for CASSTWVTLNTEAFF.

The rearrangement links TRBV6-6 to TRBJ1-1; D not certain. CDR1 MNHNY and CDR2 SVGAGI come from the germline V gene (reference sequence). Trimming removed 4 bases from V and 5 bases from J, with 17 bases in between. The CDR3 loop spans 15 amino acids. CDR3 loop: CASSSRDMGETEAFF. CDR3 nucleotides: TGTGCCAGCAGTTCCCGGGATATGGGAGAAACTGAAGCTTTCTTT.

The rearrangement joins TRBV19 to TRBJ1-3; no definite D call. The length of the CDR3 is 12 residues. CDR1 is LNHDA, CDR2 SQIVND, per germline (reference sequence). V dropped 5 bases and J dropped 4 bases, with 6 bases sitting between them. CDR3 sequence (DNA): TGTGCCAGTAGTCCTCCGGGAAACACCATATATTTT. Amino acid sequence: CASSPPGNTIYF.

The chain joins TRBV7-8 to TRBJ1-1; the D is unclear. V was clipped by 3 bases and J by 2 bases, with 10 bases between them. CDR1 is SGHVS and CDR2 is FQNEAQ in the germline V gene. The CDR3 length is 14 residues. CDR3 sequence: CASSLGEANTEAFF. The CDR3 DNA is TGTGCCAGCAGCTTGGGTGAAGCCAACACTGAAGCTTTCTTT.

This chain connects TRBV7-9 to TRBJ1-2; D perhaps matches TRBD1 (5 bases). V lost 0 bases and J 0 bases, leaving 8 bases between the germline ends. CDR1 is SEHNR, CDR2 FQNEAQ, per germline (reference sequence). The CDR3 runs to 15 residues. CDR3 in DNA: TGTGCCAGCAGCTTAGCCGGGACCTCTAACTATGGCTACACCTTC. Its translation: CASSLAGTSNYGYTF.

This clone appeared a single time. The rearrangement joins TRBV27 to TRBJ1-4; unclear D gene. The germline CDR1 and CDR2 sequences are MNHEY and SMNVEV (reference sequence). The CDR3 has 13 amino acids. Between the trimmed V and J ends, which lost 0 bases and 10 bases, there was a span of 9 bases. This CDR3 reads CASSLSRLTKLFF. CDR3 nucleotides: TGTGCCAGCAGTTTATCCCGCCTCACAAAACTGTTTTTT.

The CDR3 DNA reads TGTGCCAGTCGGCCCGATGGTGGTGGTGAAGGCTACACCTTC. It translates to CASRPDGGGEGYTF. The V gene is TRBV10-3, the J gene TRBJ1-2; D is ambiguous. Trimming pared 10 bases from V and 8 bases from J, leaving 23 bases between. CDR1 ENHRY and CDR2 SYGVKD come from the germline V gene. The CDR3 sequence is 14 residues long.

The rearrangement joins TRBV27 to TRBJ2-7; possible D gene TRBD1, 5 bases. Germline loops: CDR1 MNHEY, CDR2 SMNVEV (reference sequence). This CDR3 has 15 amino acids. Trimming cost V 3 bases and J 4 bases, with 16 bases left between them. CDR3 bases: TGTGCCAGCAGTTTGGCCCAGGGCCCCGGGTACGAGCAGTACTTC. Its translation is CASSLAQGPGYEQYF.

CDR3 DNA: TGTGCCAGTAGTAAAACTGGGAGCTCCTACAATGAGCAGTTCTTC. This codes for CASSKTGSSYNEQFF. The V and J genes are TRBV19 and TRBJ2-1; the D gene is possibly TRBD2 (5 bases). The germline CDR1 and CDR2 sequences are LNHDA and SQIVND (reference sequence). The CDR3 sequence is 15 residues long. V gave up 4 bases and J gave up 0 bases, with 10 bases separating them.

The rearrangement joins TRBV30 to TRBJ1-5; the D is unclear. The CDR3 contains 20 residues. Germline CDR1 GTSNPN, CDR2 SVGIG (reference sequence). V lost 3 bases and J 2 bases, leaving 29 bases between the germline ends. As DNA, the CDR3 is TGTGCCTGGAGCCCTGGCGCTCTCAACTCAACTCGAATCGGCAATCAGCCCCAGCATTTT. It codes for CAWSPGALNSTRIGNQPQHF.

CDR3 bases: TGTGCCAGCAGTTACGGAATCCTCTCCTACGAGCAGTACTTC. It specifies CASSYGILSYEQYF. This rearrangement joins TRBV6-5 to TRBJ2-5; D gene ambiguous. The J call may be mistaken, given a closer DNA end match to TRBJ2-7. This CDR3 has 14 amino acids. Germline V CDR1 and CDR2: MNHEY, SVGAGI.

The chain carries TRBV4-1 and TRBJ2-5; D not certain. In germline, CDR1 is MGHRA, CDR2 YSYEKL. CDR3 length: 16 amino acids. Trimming removed 0 bases from V and 1 base from J, with 12 bases in between. For the CDR3, the DNA is TGCGCCAGCAGCCAAGATCGGTCGCAGAGCCAAGAGACCCAGTACTTC. Protein sequence: CASSQDRSQSQETQYF.

On this clone itself: A read error may account for a junction end that differs from germline. This chain uses TRBV9 with TRBJ2-7; weak D call: TRBD1 (6 bases). The germline CDR1 and CDR2 sequences are SGDLS and YYNGEE. The CDR3 extends over 13 amino acids. The CDR3 DNA reads as TGTGCCAGCAGCGCCCAACAGGGAAGCCCGAAGTATTTC. It codes for CASSAQQGSPKYF.

V is TRBV19 and J is TRBJ2-5; D is perhaps TRBD1 (6 bases). Trimming took off 2 bases at V and 2 bases at J, with 6 bases between the two ends. The CDR3 sequence is 13 residues long. Germline assignment: CDR1 LNHDA and CDR2 SQIVND (reference sequence). DNA for the CDR3: TGTGCCAGTAGTATACAGGGGCAAGAGACCCAGTACTTC. Translation gives CASSIQGQETQYF. The full variable domain, rest sourced from reference TRBV19 and TRBJ2-5, is DGGITQSPKYLFRKEGQNVTLSCEQNLNHDAMYWYRQDPGQGLRLIYYSQIVNDFQKGDIAEGYSVSREKKESFPLTVTSAQKNPTAFYLCASSIQGQETQYFGPGTRLLVL.